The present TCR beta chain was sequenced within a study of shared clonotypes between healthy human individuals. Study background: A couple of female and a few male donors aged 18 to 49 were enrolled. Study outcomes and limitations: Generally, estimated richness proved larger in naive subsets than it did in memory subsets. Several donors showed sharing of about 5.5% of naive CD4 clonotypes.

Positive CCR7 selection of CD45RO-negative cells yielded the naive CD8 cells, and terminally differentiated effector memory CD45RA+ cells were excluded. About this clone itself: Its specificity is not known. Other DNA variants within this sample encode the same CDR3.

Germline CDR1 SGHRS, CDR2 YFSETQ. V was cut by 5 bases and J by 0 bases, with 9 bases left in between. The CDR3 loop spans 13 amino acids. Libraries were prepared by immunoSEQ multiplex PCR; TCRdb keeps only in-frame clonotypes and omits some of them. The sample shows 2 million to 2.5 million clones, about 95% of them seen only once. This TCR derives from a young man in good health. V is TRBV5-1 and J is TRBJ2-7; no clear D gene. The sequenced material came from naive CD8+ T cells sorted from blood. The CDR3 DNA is TGCGCCAGCAGTTCTGACGGCTCCTACGAGCAGTACTTC. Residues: CASSSDGSYEQYF.